Each of the 14 T cell receptor beta chains below was sequenced from the same sample in a study of early T cells in non-severe SARS-CoV-2 infection. TCRdb used MiXCR to reprocess the 5' RACE reads, holding one entry per CDR3 protein. This table holds some 19,000 distinct CDR3 sequences, around 4.2% found once. Sequenced input: whole blood. The source of these receptors is an adult who was a healthcare worker with PCR-confirmed SARS-CoV-2 infection or an uninfected control (not recorded which).

This clonotype has a count of ten or more. This sequence joins TRBV12-3 or TRBV12-4 and TRBJ1-6; TRBD1 might be the D (5 bases). The V end was cut by 4 bases, the J end by 3 bases, with 10 bases between. The CDR3 extends over 15 amino acids. CDR3 coding DNA: TGTGCCAGCAGTTCCCCGGGGCGCTATAATTCACCCCTCCACTTT. Residues: CASSSPGRYNSPLHF.

This clonotype has at least ten counts. The CDR3 loop is CASSQGWDRGSTDTQYF. As DNA, the CDR3 is TGTGCCAGCAGCCAAGGATGGGACAGGGGGAGCACAGATACGCAGTATTTT. This chain uses TRBV4-2 with TRBJ2-3, with TRBD1 matching 11 bases. The length of the CDR3 is 17 residues. Trimming cost V 1 base and J 0 bases; bases outside gene matches: 3. Germline loops: CDR1 LGHNA, CDR2 YNFKEQ.

The table lists this clonotype with a few counts. The chain carries TRBV5-1 and TRBJ1-3; D gene unclear. CDR1 SGHRS and CDR2 YFSETQ come from the germline V gene. V was pared by 4 bases and J by 0 bases, with 14 bases between. The CDR3 spans 16 residues. CDR3 DNA: TGCGCCAGCAGCGTATCTGGACCTAGCTCTGGAAACACCATATATTTT. This gives the protein CASSVSGPSSGNTIYF.

This clonotype was counted only a few times. This chain links TRBV2 with TRBJ2-3, with TRBD1 identical over 7 bases. After removal of 2 bases from V and 4 bases from J, the junction contained 0 bases not matched to a gene. The germline V gene has CDR1 SNHLY and CDR2 FYNNEI. This CDR3 region has 13 residues. The CDR3 protein is CASSEQGADTQYF. CDR3 DNA: TGTGCCAGCAGTGAACAGGGGGCAGATACGCAGTATTTT. The full variable domain, completed using reference TRBV2 and TRBJ2-3, is EPEVTQTPSHQVTQMGQEVILRCVPISNHLYFYWYRQILGQKVEFLVSFYNNEISEKSEIFDDQFSVERPDGSNFTLKIRSTKLEDSAMYFCASSEQGADTQYFGPGTRLTVL.

This clonotype was seen more than once but under ten times. The chain uses TRBV20-1 and TRBJ2-2; D is uncertain. Germline V lookup: CDR1 DFQATT, CDR2 SNEGSKA (reference sequence). The CDR3 spans 13 residues. The V and J ends lost 3 bases and 6 bases respectively, with 11 bases between them. The chain's CDR3 is CSARSRSPGELFF. DNA for the CDR3: TGCAGTGCTAGGAGCAGGAGCCCCGGGGAGCTGTTTTTT.

This clonotype showed up many times. The rearrangement uses TRBV7-2 and TRBJ1-1; 9 nucleotides match TRBD1. The CDR3 is made up of 14 amino acids. In germline, CDR1 is SGHTA, CDR2 FQGNSA. The V segment lost 3 bases and the J segment 8 bases; nucleotides outside the gene matches: 7. In nucleotides, the CDR3 is TGTGCCAGCAGCTTTAAACCGGGACAGGGAGAAGCTTTCTTT. Translated: CASSFKPGQGEAFF.

This clonotype was counted ten times or more. V and J are TRBV6-5 and TRBJ1-2; 7 bases line up with TRBD1. This CDR3 comprises 13 residues. The germline V gene has CDR1 MNHEY and CDR2 SVGAGI. V lost 6 bases to trimming and J lost 4 bases; unmatched junction nucleotides: 5. Written as DNA, the CDR3 is TGTGCCAGCAGCCCCCAGGGGGGCTATGGCTACACCTTC. Amino acids: CASSPQGGYGYTF.

This clonotype is medium-sized by share. The V call is TRBV28, the J call TRBJ2-3, with D possibly matching TRBD2 (6 bases). The CDR3 consists of 16 residues. V was pared by 7 bases and J by 1 base, with 18 bases between. The germline gives CDR1 MDHEN, CDR2 SYDVKM. The CDR3, as DNA: TGTGCCAGCACCACCCAGAGGCGGGGTCGCACAGATACGCAGTATTTT. The encoded protein is CASTTQRRGRTDTQYF.

This clonotype was counted at least ten times. The chain joins TRBV29-1 to TRBJ1-1; TRBD1 agrees at 9 bases. The CDR3 runs to 13 residues. Germline V CDR1 and CDR2: SQVTM, ANQGSEA. Trimming took 3 bases from V and 4 from J; bases not matched to a gene: 3. This chain's CDR3 is CSVDRTGATEAFF. The CDR3 bases are TGCAGCGTTGATAGGACAGGGGCCACTGAAGCTTTCTTT.

At least ten counts were recorded for this clonotype. The chain uses TRBV7-3 and TRBJ2-7; weak D call: TRBD1 (6 bases). Trimming removed 5 bases from V and 6 bases from J, with 17 bases in between. CDR3 length equals 14 residues. CDR1 SGHTA and CDR2 FQGTGA come from the germline V gene. In DNA, the CDR3 is TGTGCCAGCAGCCCCGTACAGGGTTCAGGCGAGCAGTACTTC. Residues: CASSPVQGSGEQYF.

This clonotype showed up just a few times. The V and J genes are TRBV12-3 or TRBV12-4 and TRBJ1-3; maybe TRBD1 (5 bases). This CDR3 comprises 14 residues. Trimming shortened V by 5 bases and J by 4 bases, and 12 bases separated the two germline ends. CDR3 DNA: TGTGCCAGCAGTCTCGACAGCCCCGGAAACACCATATATTTT. Its protein product is CASSLDSPGNTIYF.

This clonotype was counted at least ten times. This chain joins TRBV7-2 and TRBJ2-7; D might be TRBD1 (6 bases). In germline, CDR1 is SGHTA, CDR2 FQGNSA. The CDR3 sequence is 14 residues long. Trimming took 5 bases from V and 2 from J, leaving 13 bases between them. The CDR3 loop reads CASSVRGFTYEQYF. CDR3 nucleotide sequence: TGTGCCAGCAGCGTCAGGGGATTCACCTACGAGCAGTACTTC.

In its sample, this clonotype was seen many times. The V call is TRBV12-3 or TRBV12-4, the J call TRBJ1-2; D might be TRBD1 (6 bases). The CDR3 extends over 13 amino acids. Trimming shortened V by 6 bases and J by 4 bases, and 12 bases separated the two germline ends. The CDR3, as DNA: TGTGCCAGCAGGAGGACAGAGACCTATGGCTACACCTTC. Its protein product is CASRRTETYGYTF.

This clonotype was recorded at least ten times. Here the CDR3 reads CASSGLAGTQETQYF. The CDR3 bases are TGTGCCAGCAGTGGACTAGCGGGGACCCAAGAGACCCAGTACTTC. This chain links TRBV6-1 with TRBJ2-5; 11 nucleotides match TRBD2. The CDR3 loop spans 15 amino acids. After removal of 4 bases from V and 1 base from J, the junction contained 2 bases not matched to a gene. The V gene's germline CDR1 is MNHNS and CDR2 SASEGT.